This TCR beta chain was found in a study of T cell changes during pregnancy in multiple sclerosis (dated by TCRdb to about 2019). Notes on the research overall: The study examined how the T cell repertoire changed over the course of pregnancy in women with multiple sclerosis.

The receptor library was made with the immunoSEQ multiplex PCR assay. TCRdb mirrors the immuneACCESS table, restricted to in-frame sequences. Some clones are absent from its copies; in checked studies, under half trace to an unresolved V gene, and the reason for the others is unknown. Present in this sample are roughly 63,000 clones, about 90% of which were seen just once. The ten largest clones capture more than 2% of the sample. V is shortened by 0 bases, J by 7 bases, and the region joining them spans 18 bases. CDR1 and CDR2 (GTSNPN, SVGIG) derive from the germline V gene (reference sequence). The CDR3 contains 16 residues, cysteine and phenylalanine counted. The DNA shown is the 48-base CDR3, in frame from base 1. To note about this clone: No antigen is known for it. Within one base of it there is no much larger clone, and no base qualities were kept.

Rearrangement joined TRBV30 to TRBJ2-2, with TRBD2 perhaps the D gene, on 6 matching bases. The sample in question was peripheral blood, obtained in the second trimester of pregnancy. The receptor comes from a female donor in good health, enrolled as a control in a pregnancy study. CDR3 region: CAWSVFWGDYNGELFF. The DNA reads TGTGCCTGGAGTGTATTTTGGGGGGATTATAACGGGGAGCTGTTTTTT.